This T cell receptor (beta chain) emerged from a study of blood T cells in healthy people across ages. General study findings and limits: Whereas aged donors had fewer naive CD4+ cells, long-lived donors had more of them and higher diversity.

A J-beta primer mix and a sample-barcoded 5' primer were used in a second PCR of about 6 to 12 cycles. TCRdb reprocessed the 5' RACE reads with MiXCR, giving one entry per CDR3 protein. The sample lists roughly 1,500,000 distinct CDR3 sequences, roughly a third occurring once. In the case of this clonotype: Its matching antigen is unknown.

Trimming at V came to 4 bases and at J to 0 bases, leaving 11 bases not matched to a gene. The CDR3 runs 17 residues. Per germline, CDR1 SQVTM and CDR2 ANQGSEA. The V call is TRBV29-1, the J call TRBJ1-1; 10 bases are a match to TRBD1. The TCR originated in a woman in her 30s in good health. The sequenced material came from blood. CDR3 protein: CSVAGQGIQGMNTEAFF. The CDR3 coding sequence is TGCAGCGTTGCGGGACAGGGGATTCAGGGCATGAACACTGAAGCTTTCTTT.